This T cell receptor beta chain was sequenced during a study of PD-1 blockade in classical Hodgkin lymphoma. The study's findings and limits: Newly diagnosed patients and complete responders had comparable diversity at baseline. By C4D1 there was a significant rise in CD4+ TCR diversity but not in CD8+ TCR diversity.

This CDR3 has 15 amino acids. Between the trimmed V and J ends, which lost 6 bases and 2 bases, there was a span of 11 bases. Per germline, CDR1 MNHNY and CDR2 SVGAGI (reference sequence). TCRdb's table, derived via immunoSEQ multiplex PCR, lists solely in-frame clones and lacks some. The sample records around 60,000 clones, 88% being singletons. Points on this clone: Its antigen is currently unknown.

Each patient's relapse followed autologous stem cell transplantation, and brentuximab vedotin exposure varied. Each best response was a complete response, a partial response or progressive disease. Sequencing used peripheral blood mononuclear cells (PBMCs), obtained before the second cycle of nivolumab. The TCR comes from a human donor with classical Hodgkin lymphoma. The V gene is TRBV6-6, the J gene TRBJ2-6, with D hard to call. In nucleotides, the CDR3 is TGTGCCAGCAGCCTCTCTCAGACTGGGGCCAACGTCCTGACTTTC. Translating gives CASSLSQTGANVLTF.